A single sample gave rise to the 19 T cell receptor beta chains below, sequenced in a study of early stage breast cancer tumors. Repertoires were generated with immunoSEQ multiplex PCR, while TCRdb's copy carries only in-frame clones and drops some. The sample includes approximately 33,000 clones, roughly four fifths of them seen just once. Sample: blood. Source of these receptors: a person aged 35-55 years with breast cancer.

V usage is TRBV4-3 and J usage is TRBJ2-1, with 12 bases lining up with TRBD1. The CDR3 is made up of 15 amino acids. The V segment lost 4 bases and the J segment 7 bases; nucleotides outside the gene matches: 5. The germline CDR1 and CDR2 sequences are LGHNA and YSLEER. The CDR3 sequence is CASSLGTGGSNEQFF. CDR3 coding DNA: TGCGCCAGCAGCCTCGGGACAGGGGGCTCGAATGAGCAGTTCTTC.

The rearrangement links TRBV18 to TRBJ1-4, with 7 bases matching TRBD1. Germline assignment: CDR1 KGHSH and CDR2 LQKENI. This CDR3 region has 14 residues. V was pared by 5 bases and J by 3 bases, with 3 bases of the junction left unmatched. This chain's CDR3 is CASSTGTANEKLFF. The CDR3 region has the DNA TGTGCCAGCTCAACCGGGACAGCTAATGAAAAACTGTTTTTT.

J is TRBJ2-7 and V is TRBV4-2; 7 bases line up with TRBD2. Germline V gene lookup returns CDR1 LGHNA and CDR2 YNFKEQ. This CDR3 is 15 amino acids long. With V trimmed by 0 bases and J by 0 bases, 2 bases remained unmatched. This chain's CDR3 is CASSQESGNSYEQYF. Written as DNA, the CDR3 is TGTGCCAGCAGCCAAGAAAGCGGGAACTCCTACGAGCAGTACTTC.

V and J are TRBV7-9 and TRBJ1-2; 8 nucleotides match TRBD1. V shed 1 base, J shed 4 bases, and the junction held 5 bases outside the gene matches. This CDR3 region has 15 residues. Germline-derived CDR1 and CDR2 are SEHNR and FQNEAQ (reference sequence). The CDR3 nucleotides read TGTGCCAGCAGCTTAGGACCGGGACAGGTCTATGGCTACACCTTC. Protein: CASSLGPGQVYGYTF. Combining the CDR3 with reference TRBV7-9 and TRBJ1-2 gives the whole variable domain DTGVSQNPRHKITKRGQNVTFRCDPISEHNRLYWYRQTLGQGPEFLTYFQNEAQLEKSRLLSDRFSAERPKGSFSTLEIQRTEQGDSAMYLCASSLGPGQVYGYTFGSGTRLTVV.

The chain uses TRBV7-2 and TRBJ2-7; D is tentatively TRBD1 or TRBD2 (7 bases each). This CDR3 region has 16 residues. Germline V gene data show CDR1 as SGHTA and CDR2 as FQGNSA. V was trimmed by 5 bases and J by 4 bases, leaving 21 bases between them. The DNA for the CDR3 is TGTGCCAGCAGCGCGAGGGGGCGGGAGTATAGGTACGAGCAGTACTTC. This encodes CASSARGREYRYEQYF.

The rearrangement uses TRBV19 and TRBJ2-7; maybe TRBD2 (6 bases). CDR1 is LNHDA and CDR2 is SQIVND in the germline V gene (reference sequence). The CDR3 has 16 residues. Trimming shortened V by 1 base and J by 1 base, and 14 bases separated the two germline ends. The CDR3: CASSIVEGGRSYEQYF. CDR3 DNA sequence: TGTGCCAGTAGTATAGTGGAGGGAGGAAGGTCCTACGAGCAGTACTTC.

The rearrangement joins TRBV7-8 to TRBJ2-3; TRBD2 aligns across 9 bases. This CDR3 has 15 amino acids. Germline CDR1 and CDR2: SGHVS and FQNEAQ. J was trimmed by 1 base and V by 1 base; bases with no gene match: 0. The chain's CDR3 is CASSLGTSGTDTQYF. For the CDR3, the DNA is TGTGCCAGCAGCTTAGGGACTAGCGGCACAGATACGCAGTATTTT.

This clone was counted a few times. The J gene is TRBJ2-1, the V gene TRBV18; D is uncertain. Trimming left V 1 base short and J 5 bases short, with 6 bases between. CDR3 length equals 13 residues. Per the germline V gene, CDR1 is KGHSH and CDR2 is LQKENI. The CDR3 loop is CASSPRLDNEQFF. DNA of the CDR3: TGTGCCAGCTCACCACGGTTAGACAATGAGCAGTTCTTC.

The J gene is TRBJ2-1, the V gene TRBV4-3; 8 bases line up with TRBD2. Trimming removed 0 bases from V and 3 bases from J; junction bases left unmatched: 4. Germline CDR1 and CDR2: LGHNA and YSLEER. The CDR3 extends over 16 amino acids. The CDR3 DNA reads as TGCGCCAGCAGCCAAGAGCCGAGCGGGGGCTACAATGAGCAGTTCTTC. This sequence encodes CASSQEPSGGYNEQFF.

This clone was observed a handful of times. CDR3 nucleotides: TGCGCCAGCAGCCAACAATTAGGGGTCTGGAACTATGGCTACACCTTC. Translation gives CASSQQLGVWNYGYTF. The chain carries TRBV4-3 and TRBJ1-2; tentative D call: TRBD1 (5 bases). V was shortened by 2 bases and J by 2 bases, with 15 bases between the two germline ends. The CDR3 extends over 16 amino acids. In germline, CDR1 is LGHNA, CDR2 YSLEER.

The chain combines TRBV11-3 with TRBJ2-7, with unresolved D. The CDR3 loop spans 13 amino acids. The V and J ends lost 3 bases and 3 bases respectively, with 9 bases between them. Germline V gene data show CDR1 as SGHNT and CDR2 as YENEEA. The CDR3 DNA reads as TGTGCCAGCAGCTTTCAACACAGCTACGAGCAGTACTTC. It encodes CASSFQHSYEQYF.

The CDR3 region is CASSLRVNQPQHF. CDR3 nucleotides: TGTGCGAGCAGCCTCCGGGTCAATCAGCCCCAGCATTTT. V and J are TRBV21-1 and TRBJ1-5. TRBV21-1 is designated a pseudogene. This CDR3 has 13 amino acids.

The DNA for the CDR3 is TGTGCCAGCAGTTTACGTGGACCCAACTCCTACGAGCAGTACTTC. Translated, it gives CASSLRGPNSYEQYF. The chain recombines TRBV28 with TRBJ2-7; D is uncertain. Trimming removed 2 bases from V and 0 bases from J, with 11 bases in between. From germline, CDR1 is MDHEN and CDR2 SYDVKM. The CDR3 sequence is 15 residues long.

This clone was observed a single time. The genes are TRBV19 and TRBJ1-2; D not certain. V lost 10 bases and J 2 bases, leaving 17 bases between the germline ends. This CDR3 is built from 14 residues. CDR1 is LNHDA and CDR2 is SQIVND in the germline V gene (reference sequence). CDR3 residues: CATWKGNTNYGYTF. The CDR3 DNA reads TGTGCCACCTGGAAAGGGAATACAAACTATGGCTACACCTTC.

This clone was detected only once. This chain links TRBV27 with TRBJ2-7, with D unresolved. The germline gives CDR1 MNHEY, CDR2 SMNVEV (reference sequence). The CDR3 totals 13 residues. V lost 5 bases to trimming and J lost 0 bases, with 8 bases between them. The CDR3 region is CASSVRASYEQYF. The CDR3 DNA reads TGTGCCAGCAGTGTACGGGCCTCCTACGAGCAGTACTTC.

The V call is TRBV6-1, the J call TRBJ1-5; TRBD1 might be the D (6 bases). There are 15 residues in the CDR3. Per the germline V gene, CDR1 is MNHNS and CDR2 is SASEGT. CDR3 nucleotides: TGTGCAGGGGGACGCCCGGGCCTTAGCAATCAGCCCCAGCATTTT. Amino acids: CAGGRPGLSNQPQHF.

V and J are TRBV30 and TRBJ2-7, with unresolved D. V shed 3 bases and J shed 2 bases, with 8 bases lying between them. Germline CDR1 reads GTSNPN; CDR2 reads SVGIG (reference sequence). There are 12 residues in the CDR3. CDR3 nucleotides: TGTGCCTGGAGGGCAGTTACCTACGAGCAGTACTTC. It specifies CAWRAVTYEQYF. Using reference TRBV30 and TRBJ2-7 for the parts outside the CDR3, the full variable domain is SQTIHQWPATLVQPVGSPLSLECTVEGTSNPNLYWYRQAAGRGLQLLFYSVGIGQISSEVPQNLSASRPQDRQFILSSKKLLLSDSGFYLCAWRAVTYEQYFGPGTRLTVT.

The chain employs TRBV14 and TRBJ2-5; D assignment may be TRBD1 or TRBD2 (5 bases each). The CDR3 length is 15 residues. V was cut by 2 bases and J by 5 bases, with 15 bases left in between. Germline V CDR1 and CDR2: SGHDN, FVKESK. CDR3 region: CASSQLKRKGETQYF. The CDR3, as DNA: TGTGCCAGCAGCCAACTTAAGCGGAAGGGGGAGACCCAGTACTTC. Using reference TRBV14 and TRBJ2-5 for the parts outside the CDR3, the full variable domain is EAGVTQFPSHSVIEKGQTVTLRCDPISGHDNLYWYRRVMGKEIKFLLHFVKESKQDESGMPNNRFLAERTGGTYSTLKVQPAELEDSGVYFCASSQLKRKGETQYFGPGTRLLVL.

This sequence joins TRBV4-2 and TRBJ2-6, with TRBD2 as a possible D gene (5 bases). Deletions cut 0 bases from V and 1 base from J, with 10 bases between. Germline V CDR1 and CDR2: LGHNA, YNFKEQ. The CDR3 sequence is 17 residues long. This chain's CDR3 is CASSQDGAVSGANVLTF. The DNA of the CDR3 is TGTGCCAGCAGCCAAGACGGAGCGGTGTCTGGGGCCAACGTCCTGACTTTC.